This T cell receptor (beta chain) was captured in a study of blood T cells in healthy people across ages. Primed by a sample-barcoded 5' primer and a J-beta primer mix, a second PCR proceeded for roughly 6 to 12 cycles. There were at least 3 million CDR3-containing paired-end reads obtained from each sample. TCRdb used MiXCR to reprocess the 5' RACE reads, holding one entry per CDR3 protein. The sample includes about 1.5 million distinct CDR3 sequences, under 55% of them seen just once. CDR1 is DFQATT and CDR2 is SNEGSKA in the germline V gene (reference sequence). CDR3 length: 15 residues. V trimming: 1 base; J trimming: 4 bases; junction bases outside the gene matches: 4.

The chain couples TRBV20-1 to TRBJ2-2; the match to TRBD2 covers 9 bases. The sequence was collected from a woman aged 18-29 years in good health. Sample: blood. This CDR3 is CSARASGRITGELFF. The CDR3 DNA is TGCAGTGCTAGAGCCAGCGGGAGGATCACCGGGGAGCTGTTTTTT.